A single sample is the source of the 26 T cell receptor beta chains below, sequenced in a study of blood T cell repertoires in COVID-19. The repertoire was sequenced with immunoSEQ multiplex PCR; TCRdb's copy has only in-frame clones and lacks some. The data show about 170,000 clones, about 87% seen once. The sample was peripheral blood. Receptor source: a man aged 18 to 29 with active or convalescent COVID-19.

This sequence joins TRBV3-1 (or the pseudogene TRBV3-2) and TRBJ2-2, with TRBD1 matching 7 bases. Germline lookup yields CDR1 LGHDT and CDR2 YNNKEL (reference sequence). The CDR3 contains 16 residues. With V trimmed by 3 bases and J by 6 bases, 10 bases remained unmatched. CDR3 region: CASSHHGTAIPGELFF. The CDR3 region has the DNA TGTGCCAGCAGCCACCACGGGACAGCTATCCCCGGGGAGCTGTTTTTT.

The rearrangement links TRBV4-1 to TRBJ1-3, with unresolved D. Trimming left V 6 bases short and J 0 bases short, with 9 bases between. Per germline, CDR1 MGHRA and CDR2 YSYEKL. The CDR3 spans 14 residues. CDR3 nucleotides: TGCGCCAGCAGAGACACCAGCTCTGGAAACACCATATATTTT. Protein sequence: CASRDTSSGNTIYF.

This clone is a singleton in its sample. This rearrangement joins TRBV6-4 to TRBJ1-1; no firm D call. The CDR3 extends over 14 amino acids. Germline lookup yields CDR1 MRHNA and CDR2 SNTAGT. V was cut by 0 bases and J by 4 bases, with 9 bases left in between. The CDR3 coding sequence is TGTGCCAGCAGTGACTCGATGGCGGGCACTGAAGCTTTCTTT. As protein: CASSDSMAGTEAFF.

As regards this clone: A clone one base away is much larger, so this may be a read error. The V and J genes are TRBV6-2 or TRBV6-3 and TRBJ1-1, with D possibly matching TRBD1 (5 bases). The germline CDR1 and CDR2 sequences are MNHEY and SVGEGT. There are 14 residues in the CDR3. Between the trimmed V and J ends, which lost 2 bases and 0 bases, there was a span of 7 bases. CDR3 in amino acids: CASSYAGMNTEAFF. DNA of the CDR3: TGTGCCAGCAGTTACGCAGGGATGAACACTGAAGCTTTCTTT.

The chain carries TRBV5-1 and TRBJ2-1; maybe TRBD1 (6 bases). This CDR3 contains 15 residues. V was clipped by 4 bases and J by 5 bases, with 16 bases between them. Looked up from germline, CDR1 is SGHRS and CDR2 is YFSETQ. The CDR3 is CASSIGGQRNNEQFF. CDR3 nucleotide sequence: TGCGCCAGCAGCATAGGCGGACAGCGAAACAATGAGCAGTTCTTC.

This chain uses TRBV2 with TRBJ2-7; 8 bases are shared with TRBD2. There are 15 residues in the CDR3. Unmatched junction bases numbered 13, after V lost 3 bases and J lost 9 bases. From germline, CDR1 is SNHLY and CDR2 FYNNEI. The CDR3 DNA is TGTGCCAGCAGTGAGATAGCGGGCGGCGGGGGGTCGCAGTACGTC. It specifies CASSEIAGGGGSQYV.

The chain links TRBV7-9 to TRBJ1-4; possibly TRBD1 for D (5 bases). Looked up from germline, CDR1 is SEHNR and CDR2 is FQNEAQ (reference sequence). The CDR3 consists of 15 residues. V shed 5 bases and J shed 0 bases, with 10 bases lying between them. This CDR3 reads CASSPRGATNEKLFF. The CDR3 coding sequence is TGTGCCAGCAGCCCTCGGGGGGCAACTAATGAAAAACTGTTTTTT.

This chain links TRBV7-2 with TRBJ2-7, with D possibly being TRBD2 (6 bases). V was cut by 0 bases and J by 4 bases, with 13 bases left in between. CDR3 length equals 15 residues. CDR1 and CDR2 (germline): SGHTA, FQGNSA. CDR3: CASSLAGGDKYEQYF. The CDR3, as DNA: TGTGCCAGCAGCTTAGCGGGAGGAGATAAGTACGAGCAGTACTTC.

The V gene is TRBV7-6, the J gene TRBJ2-7, with 9 bases matching TRBD2. The germline gives CDR1 SGHVS, CDR2 FNYEAQ. V was pared by 5 bases and J by 4 bases, with 27 bases of the junction left unmatched. This CDR3 has 21 amino acids. The CDR3 is CASSPLGVEREVRKNKYEQYF. CDR3 sequence (DNA): TGTGCCAGCAGCCCCCTTGGGGTGGAGCGGGAGGTCAGGAAAAACAAATACGAGCAGTACTTC.

This chain links TRBV19 with TRBJ1-1; 7 positions match TRBD1. Germline CDR1 and CDR2: LNHDA and SQIVND (reference sequence). The CDR3 extends over 16 amino acids. The trim removed 1 base at V and 0 bases at J, leaving 5 bases unmatched. CDR3 sequence reads: CASSIGGGPLNTEAFF. As DNA, the CDR3 is TGTGCCAGTAGTATAGGAGGGGGCCCTTTGAACACTGAAGCTTTCTTT.

The chain is built from TRBV23-1 and TRBJ2-7, with D maybe TRBD2 (6 bases). TRBV23-1 is known as an ORF, though its function is uncertain. V lost 7 bases, J lost 3 bases, and 19 bases lay in between. This CDR3 comprises 15 residues. CDR3 nucleotides: TGCGCCAGCATCGATAGCCCCCGGACTATCTACGAGCAGTACTTC. As protein: CASIDSPRTIYEQYF.

The genes are TRBV5-6 and TRBJ2-5; possibly TRBD2 for D (5 bases). The V gene's germline CDR1 is SGHDT and CDR2 YYEEEE. The CDR3 sequence is 14 residues long. V was shortened by 6 bases and J by 3 bases, with 15 bases between the two germline ends. CDR3 DNA: TGTGCCAGCACCCCCGCGGGCTTTGAAGAGACCCAGTACTTC. Protein: CASTPAGFEETQYF.

This chain connects TRBV7-7 to TRBJ2-5; 7 nucleotides agree with TRBD1. The CDR3 totals 13 residues. The germline V gene has CDR1 SSHAT and CDR2 FNYEAQ (reference sequence). With 5 bases clipped from V and 5 bases from J, the junction kept 5 bases outside the gene matches. CDR3 coding DNA: TGTGCCAGCAGCGACAGGGTTGAGGAGACCCAGTACTTC. This encodes CASSDRVEETQYF.

The V call is TRBV6-6, the J call TRBJ2-7; D possibly corresponds to TRBD2 (5 bases). The CDR3 is made up of 12 amino acids. V lost 5 bases and J 4 bases, leaving 9 bases between the germline ends. Germline CDR1 MNHNY, CDR2 SVGAGI (reference sequence). The CDR3 spells CASSASGYEQYF. CDR3 nucleotides: TGTGCCAGCAGTGCAAGCGGTTACGAGCAGTACTTC.

This clone has more than one count but fewer than ten. The chain combines TRBV5-1 with TRBJ2-5, with a weak D call TRBD1 (5 bases). Germline V gene sequence: CDR1 SGHRS, CDR2 YFSETQ. V gave up 1 base and J gave up 4 bases, with 11 bases separating them. This CDR3 comprises 14 residues. The CDR3, as DNA: TGCGCCAGCAGCTTGAATCCAGGGTCAGAGACCCAGTACTTC. This codes for CASSLNPGSETQYF.

As concerns this clone: One end of the junction varies from germline; a read error may be responsible. V gene TRBV7-7 combines with J gene TRBJ2-1, with 7 positions matching TRBD1. Per the germline V gene, CDR1 is SSHAT and CDR2 is FNYEAQ (reference sequence). The CDR3 loop spans 13 amino acids. The CDR3 DNA reads TGTGCTAGCAGCTTAACAGGGGCAGGTGAGCAGTTCTTC. It yields the protein CASSLTGAGEQFF.

V usage is TRBV27 and J usage is TRBJ1-1; the D gene is possibly TRBD1 (5 bases). Between the trimmed V and J ends, which lost 2 bases and 1 base, there was a span of 5 bases. This CDR3 region has 13 residues. Germline CDR1 is MNHEY and CDR2 is SMNVEV (reference sequence). CDR3 in amino acids: CASSLQGNTEAFF. CDR3 sequence (DNA): TGTGCCAGCAGTTTACAGGGGAACACTGAAGCTTTCTTT.

CDR3 region: CASREGSSYGYTF. The CDR3 DNA reads as TGTGCCAGCAGGGAGGGGTCCAGCTATGGCTACACCTTC. The chain recombines TRBV28 with TRBJ1-2; tentative D call: TRBD1 (5 bases). The CDR3 consists of 13 residues. Trimming shortened V by 6 bases and J by 4 bases, and 12 bases separated the two germline ends. CDR1 MDHEN and CDR2 SYDVKM come from the germline V gene.

Written as DNA, the CDR3 is TGTGCCAGCAGCCCCCCTAGCGGGGTCAGGAATGAGCAGTTCTTC. Translation: CASSPPSGVRNEQFF. The gene calls are TRBV5-4 and TRBJ2-1; 9 nucleotides align to TRBD2. The CDR3 has 15 residues. Germline lookup yields CDR1 SGHNT and CDR2 YYREEE (reference sequence). The J segment lost 7 bases and the V segment lost 4 bases, leaving 9 bases of the junction unmatched. Based on the CDR3 plus reference TRBV5-4 and TRBJ2-1, the full variable domain is ETGVTQSPTHLIKTRGQQVTLRCSSQSGHNTVSWYQQALGQGPQFIFQYYREEENGRGNFPPRFSGLQFPNYSSELNVNALELDDSALYLCASSPPSGVRNEQFFGPGTRLTVL.

This rearrangement joins TRBV5-4 to TRBJ1-2; TRBD1 agrees at 8 bases. Trimming at V came to 0 bases and at J to 4 bases, leaving 2 bases not matched to a gene. Germline CDR1 is SGHNT and CDR2 is YYREEE (reference sequence). The CDR3 has 14 amino acids. CDR3 residues: CASSLAGGSYGYTF. In DNA form, the CDR3 reads TGTGCCAGCAGCTTGGCAGGGGGCAGCTATGGCTACACCTTC. Full variable domain (missing parts from reference TRBV5-4 and TRBJ1-2): ETGVTQSPTHLIKTRGQQVTLRCSSQSGHNTVSWYQQALGQGPQFIFQYYREEENGRGNFPPRFSGLQFPNYSSELNVNALELDDSALYLCASSLAGGSYGYTFGSGTRLTVV.

The chain employs TRBV21-1 and TRBJ2-5; TRBD2, the D gene given by the table, was not confirmed from the DNA. TRBV21-1 is recorded as a pseudogene. The CDR3 runs 15 residues. The CDR3 coding sequence is TGTGCCTTAAACTCCGGAACTAGCGGGAGGGAGACCCAGTACTTC. Translated, it gives CALNSGTSGRETQYF.

V is TRBV29-1 and J is TRBJ1-1; D gene unclear. This CDR3 has 13 amino acids. The germline V gene has CDR1 SQVTM and CDR2 ANQGSEA. V lost 5 bases and J lost 4, with 14 bases in between. The chain's CDR3 is CSVWKEGGTEAFF. DNA for the CDR3: TGCAGCGTTTGGAAGGAGGGCGGCACTGAAGCTTTCTTT.

This clone was recorded only once. V and J are TRBV5-1 and TRBJ2-4; D may be TRBD1 (5 bases). The germline V gene has CDR1 SGHRS and CDR2 YFSETQ. The CDR3 is made up of 15 amino acids. With 0 bases removed from V and 5 bases from J, the gap between germline ends came to 12 bases. The CDR3 DNA reads TGCGCCAGCAGCTTGGAGTTTCAGGGTGAAAACATTCAGTACTTC. Translation gives CASSLEFQGENIQYF. The full variable domain, rest sourced from reference TRBV5-1 and TRBJ2-4, is KAGVTQTPRYLIKTRGQQVTLSCSPISGHRSVSWYQQTPGQGLQFLFEYFSETQRNKGNFPGRFSGRQFSNSRSEMNVSTLELGDSALYLCASSLEFQGENIQYFGAGTRLSVL.

The chain uses TRBV14 and TRBJ1-5; D is perhaps TRBD1 (6 bases). The CDR3 totals 13 residues. Trimming pared 3 bases from V and 4 bases from J, leaving 7 bases between. Germline V gives CDR1 SGHDN, CDR2 FVKESK. For the CDR3, the DNA is TGTGCCAGCAGCCAGACAGGAAATCAGCCCCAGCATTTT. It encodes CASSQTGNQPQHF.

The chain employs TRBV9 and TRBJ1-6; D remains unclear. CDR1 is SGDLS, CDR2 YYNGEE, per germline. The V end was cut by 2 bases, the J end by 3 bases, with 6 bases between. The CDR3 totals 14 residues. The CDR3 bases are TGTGCCAGCAGCGTGGCCGTCTATAATTCACCCCTCCACTTT. Amino acids: CASSVAVYNSPLHF.

The chain links TRBV7-6 to TRBJ2-3, with 7 positions matching TRBD2. Germline V gene data show CDR1 as SGHVS and CDR2 as FNYEAQ. CDR3 length equals 21 residues. Trimming at V came to 5 bases and at J to 2 bases, leaving 25 bases not matched to a gene. This CDR3 is CASSPSGAPLGWVSFTDTQYF. As DNA, the CDR3 is TGTGCCAGCAGCCCAAGCGGGGCCCCCTTGGGGTGGGTCAGCTTCACAGATACGCAGTATTTT. Based on the CDR3 plus reference TRBV7-6 and TRBJ2-3, the full variable domain is GAGVSQSPRYKVTKRGQDVALRCDPISGHVSLYWYRQALGQGPEFLTYFNYEAQQDKSGLPNDRFSAERPEGSISTLTIQRTEQRDSAMYRCASSPSGAPLGWVSFTDTQYFGPGTRLTVL.